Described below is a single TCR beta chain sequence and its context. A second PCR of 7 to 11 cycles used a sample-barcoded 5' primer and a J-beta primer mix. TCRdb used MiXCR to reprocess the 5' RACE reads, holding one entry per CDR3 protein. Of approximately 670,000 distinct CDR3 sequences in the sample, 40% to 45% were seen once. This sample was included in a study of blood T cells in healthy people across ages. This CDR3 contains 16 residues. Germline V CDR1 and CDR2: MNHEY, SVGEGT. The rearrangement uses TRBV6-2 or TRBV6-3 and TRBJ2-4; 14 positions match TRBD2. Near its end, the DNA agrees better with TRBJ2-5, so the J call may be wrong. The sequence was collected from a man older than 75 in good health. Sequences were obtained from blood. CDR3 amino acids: CASKGGLAGVTETQYF. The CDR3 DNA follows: TGTGCCAGCAAAGGGGGACTAGCGGGAGTAACGGAGACCCAGTACTTC.